A single sample gave rise to the 30 T cell receptor beta chains below, sequenced in a study of CD8 T cells in ankylosing spondylitis (dated by TCRdb to 2017 to 2019). Beyond this particular receptor, the publication reports: A TCR beta motif made up of several highly homologous amino acid variants appeared to be characteristic of blood from ankylosing spondylitis patients.

These receptors' targets are unknown. Library creation used 5' RACE. Reads for this sample came from an Illumina HiSeq 2500. The public reads were reprocessed in TCRdb via fastp at Q25 and MiXCR, keeping in-frame beta chains. Every CDR3 protein is listed once, alongside the most common genes and DNA of its rows. Recorded for this sample are a few hundred thousand distinct CDR3 sequences; less than 9.5% of them occurred a single time. The ten largest account for roughly 15% of the sample. The sample taken for sequencing was blood, either unsorted or a sorted T cell fraction (not recorded which). The receptors originated from a male donor with ankylosing spondylitis.

The rearrangement uses TRBV29-1 and TRBJ2-1; a weak D match, TRBD1 (6 bases). The CDR3 has 14 amino acids. The germline gives CDR1 SQVTM, CDR2 ANQGSEA. V was shortened by 5 bases and J by 2 bases, with 13 bases between the two germline ends. CDR3 DNA sequence: TGCAGCGTTTCGCCCCGGGACACCTACAATGAGCAGTTCTTC. The encoded protein is CSVSPRDTYNEQFF.

This clonotype has a handful of counts. The chain is built from TRBV21-1 and TRBJ2-1. TRBV21-1 is given as a pseudogene. The CDR3 spans 11 residues. The chain's CDR3 is CASTSPNEQFF. As DNA, the CDR3 is TGTGCCAGCACCTCTCCGAATGAGCAGTTCTTC.

This clonotype turned up a few times. The chain has TRBV7-2 and TRBJ1-1; D unresolved. The CDR3 runs to 13 residues. Per the germline V gene, CDR1 is SGHTA and CDR2 is FQGNSA. Trimming removed 5 bases from V and 1 base from J, with 8 bases in between. The CDR3 coding sequence is TGTGCCAGCAGCATCAGCCCGAACACTGAAGCTTTCTTT. Translation gives CASSISPNTEAFF. Looking up the rest from reference TRBV7-2 and TRBJ1-1 gives the full variable domain: GAGVSQSPSNKVTEKGKDVELRCDPISGHTALYWYRQSLGQGLEFLIYFQGNSAPDKSGLPSDRFSAERTGGSVSTLTIQRTQQEDSAVYLCASSISPNTEAFFGQGTRLTVV.

The chain has TRBV5-5 and TRBJ1-1; 7 nucleotides align to TRBD1. Germline V gene sequence: CDR1 SGHKS, CDR2 YYEKEE (reference sequence). The CDR3 is 14 amino acids. Trimming took 2 bases from V and 4 from J; bases not matched to a gene: 5. CDR3 bases: TGTGCCAGCAGCTTTAACAGGGGAGGCACTGAAGCTTTCTTT. It translates to CASSFNRGGTEAFF. The full variable domain, completed using reference TRBV5-5 and TRBJ1-1, is DAGVTQSPTHLIKTRGQQVTLRCSPISGHKSVSWYQQVLGQGPQFIFQYYEKEERGRGNFPDRFSARQFPNYSSELNVNALLLGDSALYLCASSFNRGGTEAFFGQGTRLTVV.

This clonotype was found a few times. V gene TRBV20-1 combines with J gene TRBJ2-3; 9 nucleotides line up with TRBD2. The V gene end was trimmed by 3 bases and the J gene end by 4 bases; junction bases not matched to a gene: 17. The CDR3 is made up of 18 amino acids. Germline CDR1 and CDR2: DFQATT and SNEGSKA (reference sequence). The CDR3 here is CSASSTKGAGGTADTQYF. The CDR3 DNA sequence: TGCAGTGCTAGCTCCACTAAAGGCGCGGGAGGGACTGCAGATACGCAGTATTTT.

The chain's CDR3 is CASSVGGRAPTDTQYF. CDR3 nucleotide sequence: TGTGCCAGCAGCGTAGGCGGGAGGGCCCCCACAGATACGCAGTATTTT. The rearrangement uses TRBV9 and TRBJ2-3; 9 bases agree with TRBD2. Per germline, CDR1 SGDLS and CDR2 YYNGEE. This CDR3 has 16 residues. J was trimmed by 2 bases and V by 0 bases; bases with no gene match: 4. The full variable domain, with the rest looked up from reference TRBV9 and TRBJ2-3, is DSGVTQTPKHLITATGQRVTLRCSPRSGDLSVYWYQQSLDQGLQFLIQYYNGEERAKGNILERFSAQQFPDLHSELNLSSLELGDSALYFCASSVGGRAPTDTQYFGPGTRLTVL.

Details on this clonotype: Possible read error: a much larger clone is one base away. CDR3 coding DNA: TGTGGCAGCAGCCCCCCGGGACTTATTTACAATGAGCAGTTCTTC. Residues: CGSSPPGLIYNEQFF. The chain combines TRBV7-8 with TRBJ2-1, with D maybe TRBD2 (6 bases). Germline-derived CDR1 and CDR2 are SGHVS and FQNEAQ. The CDR3 has 15 amino acids.

The chain couples TRBV29-1 to TRBJ2-1; possibly TRBD1 or TRBD2 for D (5 bases each). V shed 7 bases and J shed 7 bases, with 17 bases lying between them. This CDR3 comprises 13 residues. Per germline, CDR1 SQVTM and CDR2 ANQGSEA. The CDR3 region is CSAGLGDRNEQFF. The CDR3 bases are TGCAGCGCAGGACTCGGGGACCGAAATGAGCAGTTCTTC.

There are a few counts of this clonotype. V gene TRBV5-1 combines with J gene TRBJ2-7; TRBD1 aligns across 7 bases. Per the germline V gene, CDR1 is SGHRS and CDR2 is YFSETQ. J was trimmed by 6 bases and V by 4 bases; bases with no gene match: 10. The CDR3 loop spans 14 amino acids. The CDR3 loop reads CASSPPGTVGEQYF. DNA for the CDR3: TGCGCCAGCAGCCCCCCCGGGACAGTGGGCGAGCAGTACTTC.

The rearrangement uses TRBV7-2 and TRBJ2-5; 8 bases map to TRBD2. The CDR3 consists of 15 residues. Germline V CDR1 and CDR2: SGHTA, FQGNSA. V was pared by 5 bases and J by 4 bases, with 9 bases of the junction left unmatched. This CDR3 is CASSPRGSGIETQYF. CDR3 nucleotide sequence: TGTGCCAGCAGCCCGCGGGGTAGCGGGATAGAGACCCAGTACTTC.

This clonotype was seen ten or more times. This chain uses TRBV12-3 or TRBV12-4 with TRBJ2-1; tentative D call: TRBD2 (5 bases). The CDR3 has 13 residues. V was clipped by 6 bases and J by 2 bases, with 8 bases between them. The chain's CDR3 is CASSPGAYNEQFF. The CDR3 nucleotides read TGTGCCAGCAGCCCCGGGGCCTACAATGAGCAGTTCTTC.

The genes are TRBV27 and TRBJ1-1; D possibly corresponds to TRBD1 (5 bases). With 6 bases removed from V and 4 bases from J, the gap between germline ends came to 12 bases. The germline gives CDR1 MNHEY, CDR2 SMNVEV (reference sequence). This CDR3 comprises 13 residues. The CDR3 coding sequence is TGTGCCAGCAGGGCGACGGGGACCACTGAAGCTTTCTTT. It translates to CASRATGTTEAFF.

The sample holds a few counts of this clonotype. The chain recombines TRBV19 with TRBJ1-2; D is unresolved. Germline V gene lookup returns CDR1 LNHDA and CDR2 SQIVND (reference sequence). The CDR3 is 12 residues long. The V end lost 3 bases, the J end lost 5 bases, and 7 bases lay between the germline ends. The CDR3 spells CASSMRQYGYTF. As DNA, the CDR3 is TGTGCCAGTAGTATGAGGCAGTATGGCTACACCTTC.

Many counts were recorded for this clonotype. The V call is TRBV5-1, the J call TRBJ2-1; D gene uncertain. This CDR3 region has 17 residues. The V gene's germline CDR1 is SGHRS and CDR2 YFSETQ. Trimming stripped 0 bases from V and 6 bases from J, with 19 bases between. The CDR3 here is CASSLGVVGSVINEQFF. CDR3 nucleotide sequence: TGCGCCAGCAGCTTGGGGGTAGTGGGGTCAGTTATCAATGAGCAGTTCTTC.

This clonotype was observed a few times. The chain is built from TRBV27 and TRBJ2-4; 12 positions agree with TRBD2. V dropped 6 bases and J dropped 1; count of bases not matched to a gene: 7. The CDR3 consists of 17 residues. Germline CDR1 is MNHEY and CDR2 is SMNVEV (reference sequence). For the CDR3, the DNA is TGTGCCAGCAGCCCGACTAGCGGGAGACTCGCCAAAAACATTCAGTACTTC. It yields the protein CASSPTSGRLAKNIQYF.

J is TRBJ2-5 and V is TRBV7-9; 7 nucleotides line up with TRBD1. V lost 1 base to trimming and J lost 9 bases; unmatched junction nucleotides: 11. Germline V lookup: CDR1 SEHNR, CDR2 FQNEAQ (reference sequence). The CDR3 totals 15 residues. The CDR3 DNA reads TGTGCCAGCAGCTTAGGACAGGGTCTATTGGTCGCCCAGTACTTC. The encoded protein is CASSLGQGLLVAQYF.

V usage is TRBV20-1 and J usage is TRBJ2-5, with D maybe TRBD2 (7 bases). In germline, CDR1 is DFQATT, CDR2 SNEGSKA (reference sequence). Trimming took off 1 base at V and 5 bases at J, with 17 bases between the two ends. The CDR3 extends over 15 amino acids. The CDR3 is CSARAGTQGGETQYF. As DNA, the CDR3 is TGCAGTGCTAGAGCGGGGACACAGGGAGGGGAGACCCAGTACTTC.

This clonotype showed up just a few times. The rearrangement links TRBV6-5 to TRBJ2-3; D is unresolved. V was trimmed by 0 bases and J by 4 bases, leaving 8 bases between them. The CDR3 is 14 residues long. CDR1 and CDR2 (germline): MNHEY, SVGAGI. DNA of the CDR3: TGTGCCAGCAGTTACTCGGAGCGAGCAGATACGCAGTATTTT. Its translation is CASSYSERADTQYF.

This clonotype was found a few times. This chain uses TRBV14 with TRBJ1-5, with 7 bases aligning to TRBD1. The CDR3 length is 16 residues. V shed 3 bases, J shed 4 bases, and the junction held 9 bases outside the gene matches. Looked up from germline, CDR1 is SGHDN and CDR2 is FVKESK. The CDR3 DNA follows: TGTGCCAGCAGCCAGATCGGACAGGTTGGGAATCAGCCCCAGCATTTT. The encoded protein is CASSQIGQVGNQPQHF.

There are a few counts of this clonotype. The rearrangement joins TRBV7-9 to TRBJ2-2; 7 bases line up with TRBD1. CDR1 is SEHNR and CDR2 is FQNEAQ in the germline V gene (reference sequence). The CDR3 consists of 15 residues. Trimming took 3 bases from V and 7 from J; bases not matched to a gene: 8. CDR3 coding DNA: TGTGCCAGCAGCTTTGGCCAGGGGGTCGGCGGGGAGCTGTTTTTT. This codes for CASSFGQGVGGELFF.

The J gene is TRBJ2-6, the V gene TRBV20-1; the D gene is possibly TRBD2 (6 bases). Trimming took off 5 bases at V and 9 bases at J, with 17 bases between the two ends. Germline V gene sequence: CDR1 DFQATT, CDR2 SNEGSKA (reference sequence). The CDR3 is 14 residues long. CDR3 DNA sequence: TGCAGTGCTCTCCTTTTTAGCGGTATCAACGTCCTGACTTTC. It specifies CSALLFSGINVLTF.

Many counts were recorded for this clonotype. This chain links TRBV13 with TRBJ2-1; 9 bases match TRBD2. CDR3 length equals 17 residues. Germline V gives CDR1 PRHDT, CDR2 FYEKMQ (reference sequence). The trim removed 6 bases at V and 4 bases at J, leaving 13 bases unmatched. The CDR3 reads CASSPALAGVSYNEQFF. In DNA, the CDR3 is TGTGCCAGCAGTCCGGCTTTAGCGGGAGTCTCTTACAATGAGCAGTTCTTC.

This clonotype was seen many times. The chain joins TRBV6-1 to TRBJ2-7; TRBD1 is a possible D gene (6 bases). Trimming took 6 bases from V and 4 from J, leaving 19 bases between them. Germline assignment: CDR1 MNHNS and CDR2 SASEGT. The CDR3 spans 15 residues. The CDR3 here is CASRPETGFWYEQYF. As DNA, the CDR3 is TGTGCCAGCAGGCCTGAAACAGGGTTTTGGTACGAGCAGTACTTC.

This clonotype was detected many times. This sequence joins TRBV6-1 and TRBJ1-2; D unclear. In germline, CDR1 is MNHNS, CDR2 SASEGT. V was pared by 2 bases and J by 6 bases, with 16 bases between. This CDR3 comprises 15 residues. The CDR3, as DNA: TGTGCCAGCAGTGAAAGGACCGACCTAAGCCATGGCTACACCTTC. Translation: CASSERTDLSHGYTF.

This clonotype was seen more than once but under ten times. The chain is built from TRBV3-1 and TRBJ2-7, with a weak D call TRBD1 (5 bases). This CDR3 is 13 amino acids long. V shed 1 base and J shed 7 bases, with 11 bases lying between them. Per the germline V gene, CDR1 is LGHDT and CDR2 is YNNKEL (reference sequence). The CDR3 sequence is CASSQGYRTEQYF. For the CDR3, the DNA is TGTGCCAGCAGCCAAGGATACAGGACGGAGCAGTACTTC.

This clonotype showed up many times. The chain uses TRBV6-1 and TRBJ1-1; 9 bases line up with TRBD1. V lost 6 bases to trimming and J lost 4 bases; unmatched junction nucleotides: 6. CDR3 length equals 14 residues. CDR1 is MNHNS, CDR2 SASEGT, per germline. The CDR3 is CASSPQGASTEAFF. DNA for the CDR3: TGTGCCAGCAGCCCACAGGGGGCTAGCACTGAAGCTTTCTTT.

This chain links TRBV9 with TRBJ2-3; either TRBD1 or TRBD2 may supply D (6 bases each). The germline V gene has CDR1 SGDLS and CDR2 YYNGEE. This CDR3 contains 15 residues. V lost 0 bases and J 4 bases, leaving 12 bases between the germline ends. CDR3 DNA: TGTGCCAGCAGCGTAGTTGTGGAGGGGGCAGATACGCAGTATTTT. As protein: CASSVVVEGADTQYF.

CDR3 DNA: TGTGCCAGCAGCCCGAGGGGATCCTTAAATGAAAAACTGTTTTTT. Encoded protein: CASSPRGSLNEKLFF. This chain connects TRBV9 to TRBJ1-4; D may be TRBD1 (5 bases). Germline CDR1 reads SGDLS; CDR2 reads YYNGEE. CDR3 length: 15 amino acids. Trimming pared 4 bases from V and 5 bases from J, leaving 15 bases between.

This clonotype has only a few counts. V gene TRBV7-9 combines with J gene TRBJ1-4, with D perhaps TRBD1 (6 bases). The V end was cut by 5 bases, the J end by 0 bases, with 10 bases between. The CDR3 sequence is 15 residues long. Germline lookup yields CDR1 SEHNR and CDR2 FQNEAQ (reference sequence). CDR3 in amino acids: CASSQAGATNEKLFF. The CDR3 coding sequence is TGTGCCAGCAGCCAAGCAGGGGCAACTAATGAAAAACTGTTTTTT.

Many counts were recorded for this clonotype. This rearrangement joins TRBV27 to TRBJ2-2; 7 bases are a match to TRBD2. This CDR3 has 14 amino acids. J was trimmed by 5 bases and V by 6 bases; bases with no gene match: 6. The germline V gene has CDR1 MNHEY and CDR2 SMNVEV (reference sequence). DNA for the CDR3: TGTGCCAGCAGGCCTAGCGGAGTGACCGGGGAGCTGTTTTTT. Translation gives CASRPSGVTGELFF.